This TCR beta chain was sequenced for a study of T cell changes during pregnancy in multiple sclerosis. Assay: immunoSEQ multiplex PCR; the TCRdb copy retains only in-frame clones and omits some. The table lists about 61,000 clones, approximately 90% of them singletons, with approximately 1% in the top ten. This clone was counted a single time. CDR1 is GTSNPN, CDR2 SVGIG, per germline (reference sequence). The V end was cut by 2 bases, the J end by 8 bases, with 21 bases between. This CDR3 has 15 amino acids. The receptor comes from a female donor in good health, enrolled as a control in a pregnancy study. Sequenced here: peripheral blood, sampled in the first trimester of pregnancy. The genes are TRBV30 and TRBJ1-2, with a tentative D call TRBD1 (5 bases). CDR3 DNA: TGTGCCTGGAGTACCCGTATGGAGGGGTTCGGCGGCTACACCTTC. Protein product: CAWSTRMEGFGGYTF. The variable domain in full, with the rest retrieved from reference TRBV30 and TRBJ1-2, is SQTIHQWPATLVQPVGSPLSLECTVEGTSNPNLYWYRQAAGRGLQLLFYSVGIGQISSEVPQNLSASRPQDRQFILSSKKLLLSDSGFYLCAWSTRMEGFGGYTFGSGTRLTVV.